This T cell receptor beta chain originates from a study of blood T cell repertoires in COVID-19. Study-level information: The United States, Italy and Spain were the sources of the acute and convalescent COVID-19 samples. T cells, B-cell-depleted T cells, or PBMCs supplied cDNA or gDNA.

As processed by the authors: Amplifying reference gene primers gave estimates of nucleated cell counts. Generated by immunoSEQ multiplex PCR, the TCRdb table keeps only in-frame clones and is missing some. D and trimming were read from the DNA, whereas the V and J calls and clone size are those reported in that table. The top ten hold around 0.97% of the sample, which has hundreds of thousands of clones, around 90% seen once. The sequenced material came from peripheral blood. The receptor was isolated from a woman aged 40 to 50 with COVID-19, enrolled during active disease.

Here the CDR3 reads CASSVGRGRYEQYF. In DNA form, the CDR3 reads TGTGCCAGCTCAGTGGGAAGGGGGCGGTACGAGCAGTACTTC. The chain combines TRBV28 with TRBJ2-7, with 7 bases lining up with TRBD1. Looked up from germline, CDR1 is MDHEN and CDR2 is SYDVKM. The V gene end was trimmed by 8 bases and the J gene end by 4 bases; junction bases not matched to a gene: 11. The CDR3 is 14 residues long.